This T cell receptor beta chain was found in a study of CD8+ T cells in alopecia areata. With 5 bases removed from V and 0 bases from J, the gap between germline ends came to 8 bases. This CDR3 comprises 13 residues. Germline V lookup: CDR1 GTSNPN, CDR2 SVGIG (reference sequence). Following RNA extraction, reverse transcription yielded cDNA that acted as the sequencing template. TCRdb's table, derived via immunoSEQ multiplex PCR, lists solely in-frame clones and lacks some. This sample has roughly 120,000 clones, with 50% to 75% found just once. Treatment denoted: oral pan-JAK inhibitor, 5-10 mg twice daily.

The source material was CD8+ T cells sorted from blood, sampled at week 4, from a patient treated with tofacitinib. The chain links TRBV30 to TRBJ1-3; D gene uncertain. This receptor was obtained from a human donor with alopecia areata. In DNA, the CDR3 is TGTGCCTGGGTGGGTGACTCTGGAAACACCATATATTTT. Amino acids: CAWVGDSGNTIYF.